Presented here are 15 T cell receptor beta chains from one specimen sequenced in a study of shared T cell receptors in the human thymus. Only in-frame clones appear in the TCRdb table, and some are missing; sequencing was by immunoSEQ multiplex PCR. The table shows over 650,000 clones, with approximately 89% occurring only once. The same data also contributed to another study, on human thymus T cells.

The sample comprised thymocytes. These receptors came from a boy in the first two years of life with a congenital heart defect.

In DNA form, the CDR3 reads TGCGCCAGCAGCCAAGATACGGGTAGCTCCTACAATGAGCAGTTCTTC. It yields the protein CASSQDTGSSYNEQFF. The rearrangement links TRBV4-1 to TRBJ2-1; D is undetermined. The V and J ends lost 0 bases and 0 bases respectively, with 9 bases between them. Per the germline V gene, CDR1 is MGHRA and CDR2 is YSYEKL. The length of the CDR3 is 16 residues.

This clone was seen once. The V gene is TRBV5-4, the J gene TRBJ2-7; D may be TRBD1 (6 bases). Trimming cost V 2 bases and J 5 bases, with 17 bases left between them. CDR1 SGHNT and CDR2 YYREEE come from the germline V gene (reference sequence). The CDR3 is 15 residues long. CDR3 protein: CASSLGDTGKDEQYF. The CDR3 bases are TGTGCCAGCAGCTTAGGGGATACAGGGAAGGACGAGCAGTACTTC.

The chain has TRBV11-2 and TRBJ2-7; TRBD1 might be the D (7 bases). Deletions cut 3 bases from V and 7 bases from J, with 13 bases between. The CDR3 loop spans 13 amino acids. From germline, CDR1 is SGHAT and CDR2 FQNNGV. DNA of the CDR3: TGTGCCAGCAGCTTCAGGGGGGCGTGGGAGCAGTACTTC. The encoded protein is CASSFRGAWEQYF.

This chain joins TRBV5-4 and TRBJ2-1, with 10 bases fitting TRBD2. The CDR3 has 17 residues. Germline V lookup: CDR1 SGHNT, CDR2 YYREEE (reference sequence). J lost 5 bases, V lost 4 bases, and 12 bases had no gene match. The CDR3 sequence: CASSPKTLAGLNNEQFF. CDR3 sequence (DNA): TGTGCCAGCAGCCCCAAAACACTAGCGGGATTAAACAATGAGCAGTTCTTC.

V and J are TRBV15 and TRBJ1-5, with D possibly matching TRBD1 (5 bases). The germline V and J ends were trimmed by 5 bases and 5 bases, with 22 bases remaining between them. This CDR3 spans 17 amino acids. From germline, CDR1 is LNHNV and CDR2 YYDKDF (reference sequence). The CDR3 bases are TGTGCCACCAGCCTTCCGGCCTCCACGCAGGGCGATCAGCCCCAGCATTTT. Translation gives CATSLPASTQGDQPQHF.

The CDR3 here is CASSHSTGNSSSYNSPLHF. The CDR3 DNA reads as TGTGCCAGCAGTCACTCCACGGGGAACTCATCCTCCTATAATTCACCCCTCCACTTT. This rearrangement joins TRBV28 to TRBJ1-6, with D hard to call. The germline CDR1 and CDR2 sequences are MDHEN and SYDVKM. The CDR3 totals 19 residues. Between the trimmed V and J ends, which lost 5 bases and 0 bases, there was a span of 20 bases.

This clone occurred once. This chain joins TRBV12-5 and TRBJ1-2, with TRBD1 identical over 8 bases. The CDR3 spans 13 residues. The J segment lost 8 bases and the V segment lost 4 bases, leaving 6 bases of the junction unmatched. Germline assignment: CDR1 LGHNT and CDR2 FRNRAP. The CDR3 bases are TGTGCTAGTGGTTCCTGGACAGGGCCGGGCTACACCTTC. This sequence encodes CASGSWTGPGYTF.

The chain has TRBV9 and TRBJ2-5, with TRBD1 identical over 7 bases. V gave up 4 bases and J gave up 5 bases; unmatched junction bases: 5. This CDR3 region has 13 residues. Germline V gene lookup returns CDR1 SGDLS and CDR2 YYNGEE. CDR3 amino acids: CASSPDRDETQYF. CDR3 DNA: TGTGCCAGCAGCCCCGACAGGGACGAGACCCAGTACTTC.

J is TRBJ1-4 and V is TRBV29-1, with D maybe TRBD1 (5 bases). Trimming left V 2 bases short and J 8 bases short, with 12 bases between. CDR1 is SQVTM and CDR2 is ANQGSEA in the germline V gene. The CDR3 is 13 residues long. The CDR3 region has the DNA TGCAGCGTTGAACAAGCGGGGGGAGAAAAACTGTTTTTT. It translates to CSVEQAGGEKLFF. Full variable domain (missing parts from reference TRBV29-1 and TRBJ1-4): SAVISQKPSRDICQRGTSLTIQCQVDSQVTMMFWYRQQPGQSLTLIATANQGSEATYESGFVIDKFPISRPNLTFSTLTVSNMSPEDSSIYLCSVEQAGGEKLFFGSGTQLSVL.

The gene calls are TRBV19 and TRBJ1-1; a weak D match, TRBD1 (5 bases). The CDR3 extends over 16 amino acids. CDR1 is LNHDA and CDR2 is SQIVND in the germline V gene (reference sequence). Trimming removed 0 bases from V and 4 bases from J, with 15 bases in between. CDR3 amino acids: CASSIDRADTGTEAFF. The CDR3 DNA reads TGTGCCAGTAGTATAGATCGGGCGGACACGGGCACTGAAGCTTTCTTT.

In this sample, this clone turned up once. The gene calls are TRBV28 and TRBJ2-2, with TRBD2 matching 10 bases. Germline-derived CDR1 and CDR2 are MDHEN and SYDVKM. V shed 10 bases, J shed 2 bases, and the junction held 4 bases outside the gene matches. The CDR3 spans 14 residues. The CDR3 here is CATWTSGNTGELFF. CDR3 DNA sequence: TGTGCCACCTGGACTAGCGGAAACACCGGGGAGCTGTTTTTT.

In this sample, this clone turned up a few times. The gene calls are TRBV10-1 and TRBJ1-1, with 11 bases matching TRBD1. CDR1 is WNHNN, CDR2 SYGVQD, per germline (reference sequence). The CDR3 consists of 12 residues. J was trimmed by 7 bases and V by 8 bases; bases with no gene match: 3. CDR3 sequence (DNA): TGCGCCAGCGGGACAGGGGGGGATGAAGCTTTCTTT. Its protein product is CASGTGGDEAFF.

The chain employs TRBV28 and TRBJ2-7, with D possibly being TRBD1 (6 bases). V was pared by 3 bases and J by 0 bases, with 15 bases between. Looked up from germline, CDR1 is MDHEN and CDR2 is SYDVKM. The CDR3 is 16 amino acids. The CDR3 region is CASSFFTGLSSYEQYF. The CDR3 nucleotides are TGTGCCAGCAGTTTTTTCACAGGGTTAAGCTCCTACGAGCAGTACTTC.

This rearrangement joins TRBV6-4 to TRBJ2-2; 7 bases map to TRBD1. CDR1 MRHNA and CDR2 SNTAGT come from the germline V gene. V lost 4 bases and J lost 4; bases outside the gene matches: 6. This CDR3 comprises 15 residues. CDR3 in amino acids: CASSATTGRTGELFF. CDR3 nucleotides: TGTGCCAGCAGTGCCACGACAGGGCGCACCGGGGAGCTGTTTTTT.

The chain carries TRBV28 and TRBJ1-2, with D possibly TRBD1 on 6 matching bases. Germline CDR1 is MDHEN and CDR2 is SYDVKM. The CDR3 runs 13 residues. Trimming took 2 bases from V and 6 from J, leaving 10 bases between them. Written as DNA, the CDR3 is TGTGCCAGCAGTTTAGTGGCAGGGGATGGCTACACCTTC. Protein sequence: CASSLVAGDGYTF.